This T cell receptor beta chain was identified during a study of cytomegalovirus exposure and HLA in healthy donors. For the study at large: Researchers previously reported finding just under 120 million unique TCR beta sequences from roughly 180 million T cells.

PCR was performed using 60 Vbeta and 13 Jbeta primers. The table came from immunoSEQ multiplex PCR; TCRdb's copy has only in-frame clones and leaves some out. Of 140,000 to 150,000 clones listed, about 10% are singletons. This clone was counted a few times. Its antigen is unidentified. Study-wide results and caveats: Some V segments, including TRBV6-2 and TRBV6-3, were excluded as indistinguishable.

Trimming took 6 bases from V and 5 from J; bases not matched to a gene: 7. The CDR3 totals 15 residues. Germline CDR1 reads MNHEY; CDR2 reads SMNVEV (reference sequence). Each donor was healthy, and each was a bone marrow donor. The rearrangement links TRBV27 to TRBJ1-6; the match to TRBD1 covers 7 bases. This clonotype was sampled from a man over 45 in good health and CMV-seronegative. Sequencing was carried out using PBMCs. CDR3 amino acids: CASSRQGRNNSPLHF. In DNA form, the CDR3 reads TGTGCCAGCAGCCGACAGGGAAGGAATAATTCACCCCTCCACTTT.